The clone carrying this TCR beta chain was detected ten times or more. Its antigen is not identified. The data stem from a study of CD8 T cells in ankylosing spondylitis. With 0 bases removed from V and 0 bases from J, the gap between germline ends came to 15 bases. CDR1 is SGHDT and CDR2 is YYEEEE in the germline V gene. The CDR3 is 17 residues long. Study-wide points: Past studies reported some motif variants in reactive arthritis synovial fluid and blood. Among TCR beta sequences, a motif of several highly homologous variants appeared characteristic of ankylosing spondylitis blood. Researchers report that disease-linked clones proved CD8+ and relatively rare in peripheral blood. Significant enrichment of disease-linked clones was reported in matched ankylosing spondylitis synovial fluid.

TCRdb reprocessed the 5' RACE reads with MiXCR, giving one entry per CDR3 protein. Here the sample spans approximately 260,000 distinct CDR3 sequences, around 7.8% being singletons. Sequencing was performed on blood, either unsorted or a sorted T cell fraction (not recorded which). The rearrangement uses TRBV5-6 and TRBJ1-1; D not certain. The source of this sequence is a male donor with ankylosing spondylitis or in good health (not recorded which). This CDR3 is CASSLGRGGRMNTEAFF. The CDR3, as DNA: TGTGCCAGCAGCTTGGGTCGGGGAGGCCGAATGAACACTGAAGCTTTCTTT.